These 20 T cell receptor beta chains were all obtained from the same sample, sequenced in a study of blood T cell repertoires in COVID-19 (dated by TCRdb to between 2020 and 2021). The library came from the immunoSEQ multiplex PCR assay. TCRdb limited this immuneACCESS table to in-frame rearrangements with V and J called. A share of clones is missing; checked studies link under half to unresolved V genes, and the rest is unexplained. In all, the sample holds 250,000 to 300,000 clones, and 80% to 90% of those were seen once. The ten largest clones take up roughly 8.3% of the sample. The sample comprised PBMCs or T cells enriched from blood (not recorded which). The receptors come from a man between 40 and 49 years old who had recovered from COVID-19.

The J gene is TRBJ1-6, the V gene TRBV18; 7 positions agree with TRBD1. Germline lookup yields CDR1 KGHSH and CDR2 LQKENI. CDR3 size: 16 residues. V lost 4 bases, J lost 5 bases, and 8 bases stayed unmatched. The CDR3 bases are TGTGCCAGCTCACGCGCGGGACAGAGAAATAATTCACCCCTCCACTTT. Encoded protein: CASSRAGQRNNSPLHF.

V is TRBV30 and J is TRBJ1-2, with 8 positions matching TRBD1. Germline V CDR1 and CDR2: GTSNPN, SVGIG (reference sequence). The CDR3 consists of 17 residues. V lost 1 base and J lost 5; bases outside the gene matches: 15. The CDR3 DNA sequence: TGTGCCTGGAGTGGGCTTCTTGAGCAGGGGGCTCGGTATGGCTACACCTTC. Encoded protein: CAWSGLLEQGARYGYTF.

The V call is TRBV18, the J call TRBJ1-1; 10 bases are shared with TRBD1. The junction had 6 bases not matched to a gene; V was cut back by 5 bases and J by 3 bases. Germline-derived CDR1 and CDR2 are KGHSH and LQKENI. This CDR3 is 15 amino acids long. CDR3 nucleotides: TGTGCCAGCTCATCGACAGGGGGCTTGGACACTGAAGCTTTCTTT. Its protein product is CASSSTGGLDTEAFF.

V and J are TRBV18 and TRBJ2-3, with TRBD2 matching over 9 bases. V shed 4 bases and J 2 bases; nucleotides not matched to a gene: 7. The CDR3 contains 16 residues. Germline CDR1 KGHSH, CDR2 LQKENI. The CDR3 protein is CASSQIAGAYTDTQYF. CDR3 DNA sequence: TGTGCCAGCTCACAGATAGCGGGGGCCTACACAGATACGCAGTATTTT.

This sequence joins TRBV6-5 and TRBJ1-3; D call uncertain. The germline V and J ends were trimmed by 8 bases and 5 bases, with 13 bases remaining between them. This CDR3 region has 13 residues. Germline lookup yields CDR1 MNHEY and CDR2 SVGAGI. CDR3 loop: CASVPESRNTIYF. Written as DNA, the CDR3 is TGTGCCAGCGTGCCCGAGTCCCGAAACACCATATATTTT.

This sequence joins TRBV9 and TRBJ1-6; 10 nucleotides align to TRBD1. V lost 4 bases to trimming and J lost 10 bases; unmatched junction nucleotides: 5. Germline CDR1 and CDR2: SGDLS and YYNGEE. CDR3 length: 14 residues. DNA of the CDR3: TGTGCCAGCAGCCCCGGGACAGGGGCATCACCCCTCCACTTT. Translating it yields CASSPGTGASPLHF.

This clone was seen just once. The rearrangement links TRBV7-6 to TRBJ2-1; TRBD2 matches at 10 bases. Germline lookup yields CDR1 SGHVS and CDR2 FNYEAQ. The J segment lost 7 bases and the V segment lost 2 bases, leaving 5 bases of the junction unmatched. This CDR3 is built from 15 residues. CDR3 nucleotide sequence: TGTGCCAGCAGCTTATGGCCAGCGGGGGGGAATGAGCAGTTCTTC. This gives the protein CASSLWPAGGNEQFF.

The rearrangement joins TRBV5-1 to TRBJ2-2, with 9 bases matching TRBD1. V was pared by 5 bases and J by 3 bases, with 8 bases of the junction left unmatched. In germline, CDR1 is SGHRS, CDR2 YFSETQ. The CDR3 consists of 16 residues. The CDR3 DNA follows: TGCGCCAGCAGAACCACAGGGGGCTCGGACACCGGGGAGCTGTTTTTT. Its translation: CASRTTGGSDTGELFF.

The chain joins TRBV5-1 to TRBJ2-1; TRBD2 matches 10 bases. Germline loops: CDR1 SGHRS, CDR2 YFSETQ. This CDR3 is 17 amino acids long. The ends lost 1 base at V and 4 bases at J; junction bases unmatched: 8. The CDR3, as DNA: TGCGCCAGCAGCTTGTCTAGCGGGAGAGGGGGATACAATGAGCAGTTCTTC. Residues: CASSLSSGRGGYNEQFF.

The rearrangement links TRBV11-2 to TRBJ1-4; weak D call: TRBD1 (6 bases). CDR1 and CDR2 from the germline V gene are SGHAT and FQNNGV. The CDR3 is 13 amino acids. V lost 2 bases and J lost 9, with 10 bases in between. Written as DNA, the CDR3 is TGTGCCAGCAGCTTACCCGACAGGCAAAAACTGTTTTTT. It yields the protein CASSLPDRQKLFF.

The chain carries TRBV5-1 and TRBJ2-4; D unclear. CDR1 is SGHRS, CDR2 YFSETQ, per germline. The CDR3 consists of 15 residues. V lost 4 bases, J lost 2 bases, and 13 bases lay in between. The CDR3 nucleotides are TGCGCCAGCAGCCCCGGAGTGGCACCCAAAAACATTCAGTACTTC. Translated, it gives CASSPGVAPKNIQYF.

V is TRBV5-1 and J is TRBJ1-1; unclear D gene. Trimming removed 0 bases from V and 2 bases from J, with 8 bases in between. The CDR3 totals 14 residues. From germline, CDR1 is SGHRS and CDR2 YFSETQ. The CDR3 DNA is TGCGCCAGCAGCTTGGGACTAATTAACACTGAAGCTTTCTTT. The encoded protein is CASSLGLINTEAFF.

V usage is TRBV4-3 and J usage is TRBJ2-7; maybe TRBD1 (5 bases). Germline V gene sequence: CDR1 LGHNA, CDR2 YSLEER. V gave up 0 bases and J gave up 1 base, with 22 bases separating them. This CDR3 is built from 19 residues. The CDR3 loop reads CASSQDLGPRWSGSYEQYF. In DNA, the CDR3 is TGCGCCAGCAGCCAAGATTTGGGGCCTCGTTGGTCCGGGTCCTACGAGCAGTACTTC.

The chain carries TRBV28 and TRBJ1-6; 10 bases are shared with TRBD1. The CDR3 contains 14 residues. Losses at the gene ends were 9 bases for V and 6 bases for J; bases not matched to a gene: 5. Germline-derived CDR1 and CDR2 are MDHEN and SYDVKM. As DNA, the CDR3 is TGTGCCAGTGTGACAGGGGGCCGTAATTCACCCCTCCACTTT. Protein sequence: CASVTGGRNSPLHF. Supplemented by reference TRBV28 and TRBJ1-6, the full variable domain reads DVKVTQSSRYLVKRTGEKVFLECVQDMDHENMFWYRQDPGLGLRLIYFSYDVKMKEKGDIPEGYSVSREKKERFSLILESASTNQTSMYLCASVTGGRNSPLHFGNGTRLTVT.

J is TRBJ1-4 and V is TRBV19; D not certain. CDR3 length equals 14 residues. V lost 6 bases, J lost 4 bases, and 12 bases lay in between. Germline assignment: CDR1 LNHDA and CDR2 SQIVND (reference sequence). The CDR3 here is CASSSLQINEKLFF. The CDR3 DNA reads TGTGCCAGTAGCTCCTTACAGATTAATGAAAAACTGTTTTTT.

The rearrangement links TRBV7-6 to TRBJ2-2; D gene unclear. Germline V gene data show CDR1 as SGHVS and CDR2 as FNYEAQ. CDR3 length equals 15 residues. Trimming stripped 7 bases from V and 6 bases from J, with 18 bases between. This CDR3 reads CASNPTITISGELFF. The DNA of the CDR3 is TGTGCCAGCAACCCTACCATTACCATTTCCGGGGAGCTGTTTTTT.

The V call is TRBV28, the J call TRBJ2-3; TRBD2 matches 8 bases. Germline V gene sequence: CDR1 MDHEN, CDR2 SYDVKM. This CDR3 contains 16 residues. V trimming: 8 bases; J trimming: 5 bases; junction bases outside the gene matches: 15. This chain's CDR3 is CASSFAQRENIDTQYF. CDR3 coding DNA: TGTGCCAGCTCCTTTGCCCAGCGGGAGAATATAGATACGCAGTATTTT.

This rearrangement joins TRBV27 to TRBJ2-1; TRBD2 matches at 9 bases. CDR3 length equals 15 residues. CDR1 and CDR2 from the germline V gene are MNHEY and SMNVEV (reference sequence). After removal of 2 bases from V and 4 bases from J, the junction contained 3 bases not matched to a gene. CDR3 in DNA: TGTGCCAGCAGTTTACCCCTAGCGGGGTACAATGAGCAGTTCTTC. Amino acids: CASSLPLAGYNEQFF.

The genes are TRBV7-3 and TRBJ1-1, with TRBD1 as a possible D gene (5 bases). The CDR3 sequence is 14 residues long. The germline gives CDR1 SGHTA, CDR2 FQGTGA. The germline V and J ends were trimmed by 4 bases and 1 base, with 10 bases remaining between them. The CDR3: CASSSTDKNTEAFF. CDR3 coding DNA: TGTGCCAGCAGCTCAACGGACAAGAACACTGAAGCTTTCTTT.

The CDR3 region is CASSLFGTSGIETQYF. As DNA, the CDR3 is TGTGCCAGCAGTTTATTCGGGACTAGCGGGATAGAGACCCAGTACTTC. The genes are TRBV28 and TRBJ2-5; TRBD2 matches at 13 bases. The CDR3 covers 16 residues. Germline V gives CDR1 MDHEN, CDR2 SYDVKM. V was pared by 1 base and J by 4 bases, with 3 bases of the junction left unmatched.